This entry describes one TCR beta chain. The antigen remains unidentified. The CDR3 loop spans 13 amino acids. With 10 bases removed from V and 8 bases from J, the gap between germline ends came to 18 bases. CDR1 is LNHDA and CDR2 is SQIVND in the germline V gene (reference sequence). Profiled with immunoSEQ multiplex PCR; TCRdb holds only in-frame clones, not every one. The repertoire has about 34,000 clones, around 90% of them found once; the top ten carry approximately 7%. This sample was included in a study of T cell responses to AZD1222 COVID-19 vaccine. Study conclusions and caveats: The donor cohort was predominantly white British with a female majority, and clonal diversity may have been underestimated. Vaccine-associated CD4 TCRs spanned spike, dominant at 160-218 and 743-854.

The chain links TRBV19 to TRBJ2-4; weak D call: TRBD2 (5 bases). The receptor comes from an adult in good health. The material sequenced was peripheral blood, taken on day 0 of AZD1222 vaccination. CDR3 loop: CATKDLRRDIQYF. DNA of the CDR3: TGTGCCACCAAGGACCTCCGGCGGGACATTCAGTACTTC.